This entry describes one T cell receptor (beta chain). Its antigen is as yet unknown. Several immunoSEQ plates held equal portions of the genomic DNA taken from each subset. On sorted subsets, replicate PCRs used roughly 220 ng DNA, or 25,000 to 35,000 T cell genomes. This table comes from immunoSEQ multiplex PCR, and its TCRdb copy is limited to in-frame clones, with some not included. The sample lists 2 million to 2.5 million clones; approximately 95% were seen once. The CDR3 is 11 residues long. Trimming shortened V by 7 bases and J by 6 bases, and 7 bases separated the two germline ends. Germline V gives CDR1 SGHAT, CDR2 FQNNGV. The data belong to a study of shared clonotypes between healthy human individuals. Study context: Donors were a couple of women and three men aged 18 to 49.

Study conclusions and caveats: Generally, estimated richness proved larger in naive subsets than it did in memory subsets.

The receptor's source is a man between 18 and 35 years old in good health. The material sequenced was naive CD4+ T cells sorted from blood. Noted subset: CD45RA+ positively selected. The chain uses TRBV11-2 and TRBJ2-1; D is unresolved. In nucleotides, the CDR3 is TGTGCCAGCACCCGGACCAATGAGCAGTTCTTC. Amino acid sequence: CASTRTNEQFF.